Detailed here is one TCR beta chain. CDR1 is WNHNN and CDR2 is SYGVQD in the germline V gene (reference sequence). V was pared by 7 bases and J by 6 bases, with 6 bases between. The CDR3 runs 10 residues. This specimen belongs to a study of Ad26.COV2.S vaccination and SARS-CoV-2 variants. The wider study: The Ad26.COV2.S arm of the COV1001 trial was where the donor was placed.

Specified treatment: around 19 received Ad26.COV2.S at low or high dose, single or two shots; a few received placebo; per-sample allocation not given. Sampling occurred on day 63 after the first vaccine or placebo injection. Measured with immunoSEQ multiplex PCR; TCRdb has only the in-frame clones, and not every one. The sample has 300,000 to 400,000 clones, roughly 90% seen once. The sequence was obtained from a person aged 18-60 years who received the Ad26.COV2.S COVID-19 vaccine or a placebo. The chain combines TRBV10-1 with TRBJ1-2; D is undetermined. Material: peripheral blood, obtained in a trial of Ad26.COV2.S vaccine versus placebo. Here the CDR3 DNA reads TGCGCCAGCATTAAAGATGGCTACACCTTC. Translating gives CASIKDGYTF.